This entry concerns a single TCR beta chain. Its specificity is not known. Terminally differentiated effector memory CD45RA+ cells were excluded from the naive CD8 cells, which were CD45RO-negative and positively selected for CCR7. The data were obtained in a study of shared clonotypes between healthy human individuals. Study results and limitations: Represented diversity (both genetic and exposure-history) was limited by the small number of donors. Among the subsets, naive ones generally showed larger estimated richness than memory ones.

Trimming pared 11 bases from V and 6 bases from J, leaving 10 bases between. Germline V CDR1 and CDR2: MNHNS, SASEGT. CDR3 size: 11 residues. Produced via immunoSEQ multiplex PCR; TCRdb's table is partial and in-frame only. The sample lists millions of clones, approximately 94% seen once, with more than 1.5% in the top ten. The chain links TRBV6-1 to TRBJ2-2; no clear D gene. Sequencing input: naive CD8+ T cells from PBMCs. This TCR came from a man younger than 35 in good health. Some clones in this sample may be carry-over from other donors' samples. CDR3 in DNA: TGTGCCGTACAGTGGTCCGGGGAGCTGTTTTTT. It translates to CAVQWSGELFF.